This TCR beta chain was obtained from a study of cytomegalovirus exposure and HLA in healthy donors. PCR employed 60 Vbeta and 13 Jbeta primers. The repertoire was sequenced with immunoSEQ multiplex PCR; TCRdb's copy has only in-frame clones and lacks some. The table shows some 85,000 clones, with approximately 84% occurring only once. Germline CDR1 and CDR2: MNHEY and SVGAGI. The V end lost 2 bases, the J end lost 6 bases, and 10 bases lay between the germline ends. The CDR3 loop spans 13 amino acids. The sequenced sample was PBMCs. This clonotype was sampled from a man younger than 30 in good health and CMV-seronegative. The chain carries TRBV6-5 and TRBJ1-2, with a tentative D call TRBD1 (5 bases). The CDR3 is CASSYGGKNGYTF. The CDR3 nucleotides are TGTGCCAGCAGTTACGGGGGGAAGAATGGCTACACCTTC.